The clone carrying this T cell receptor beta chain was picked up many times. Germline V lookup: CDR1 LGHDT, CDR2 YNNKEL (reference sequence). The CDR3 is made up of 11 amino acids. V dropped 2 bases and J dropped 5 bases, with 3 bases sitting between them. These data are taken from a study of early T cells in non-severe SARS-CoV-2 infection. TCRdb reprocessed the 5' RACE reads via MiXCR and lists one record per CDR3 protein. The data contain more than 65,000 distinct CDR3 sequences, over 10% of them singletons. This receptor was identified in an adult who was a healthcare worker with PCR-confirmed SARS-CoV-2 infection or an uninfected control (not recorded which). The sample consisted of whole blood. The chain joins TRBV3-1 to TRBJ2-5; the D is unclear. The CDR3 spells CASSQRETQYF. CDR3 nucleotides: TGTGCCAGCAGCCAAAGGGAGACCCAGTACTTC.